These T cell receptor beta chains were read from a single sample in a study of blood T cell repertoires in COVID-19. Only in-frame clones appear in the TCRdb table, and some are missing; sequencing was by immunoSEQ multiplex PCR. This table holds over 250,000 clones, approximately 85% found once. Specimen: peripheral blood. The receptors stem from a woman aged 70-85 years with acute or convalescent COVID-19. The CDR3 runs from the conserved cysteine through the conserved F or W. Fields, in order: D gene, V gene, clone size, J gene, CDR3 DNA, CDR3 protein. A D gene is named only where the DNA matches it firmly. Clone size is not always given. Where it is, it says once, few, many or a class for expanded clones.

>-|TRBV4-1|-|TRBJ2-5
TGCGCCAGCAGGGCGGGGAGAGGCAAAGAGACCCAGTACTTC
CASRAGRGKETQYF
>TRBD1|TRBV9|few|TRBJ2-7
TGTGCCAGCAGCGGGACAGGCTACGAGCAGTACTTC
CASSGTGYEQYF
>-|TRBV11-2|-|TRBJ2-5
TGTGCCAGCAGCCGAGACAGAGAGACCCAGTACTTC
CASSRDRETQYF
>TRBD2|TRBV6-6|few|TRBJ2-3
TGTGCCAGCACCCTGGGGGGGATGACAGATACGCAGTATTTT
CASTLGGMTDTQYF
>-|TRBV4-2|-|TRBJ2-3
TGTGCCAGCAGCCGGAGGTTGTCAGATACGCAGTATTTT
CASSRRLSDTQYF
>TRBD1|TRBV7-9|-|TRBJ2-5
TGTGCCAGCAGCCGCATCGCGGACAGGACCCGAGTGGAGACCCAGTACTTC
CASSRIADRTRVETQYF
>TRBD1|TRBV19|few|TRBJ2-1
TGTGCCAGTAGGGGGACAGGGGGCTCCTACAATGAGCAGTTCTTC
CASRGTGGSYNEQFF
>TRBD1|TRBV7-9|-|TRBJ1-2
TGTGCCAGCAGCTTAGCTCCAGGGGGCTATGGCTACACCTTC
CASSLAPGGYGYTF
>-|TRBV7-8|few|TRBJ2-1
TGTGCCAGCAGCCGTATCGGTGAGCAGTTCTTC
CASSRIGEQFF
>-|TRBV7-3|-|TRBJ2-1
TGTGCCAGCAGCTTAAGACTTTTCAATGAGCAGTTCTTC
CASSLRLFNEQFF
>-|TRBV3-1/TRBV3-2|-|TRBJ1-5
TGTGCCAGCAGCCAAGATCTAGGTCAGCCCCAGCATTTT
CASSQDLGQPQHF